This TCR beta chain was recorded in a study of Graves' ophthalmopathy and Graves' hyperthyroidism. Orbital computed tomography, thyroid ultrasound, TRAb, serum thyroxine and clinical symptoms formed the basis of diagnosis. CDR1 MNHNS and CDR2 SASEGT come from the germline V gene. The length of the CDR3 is 14 residues. V lost 4 bases to trimming and J lost 8 bases; unmatched junction nucleotides: 8. This clonotype has at least ten counts. Beta-chain TCR CDR3 regions were amplified from RNA transcripts. First-round RT-PCR employed HTBI primers, with a second-round multiplex PCR after it. TCRdb re-derived calls from the multiplex PCR reads in MiXCR, one entry per CDR3 protein. The sample consists of around 400,000 distinct CDR3 sequences, about 21% of them appearing once.

Material: peripheral blood. The clonotype was recovered from a woman aged 18-29 years with stable Graves' hyperthyroidism. The chain carries TRBV6-1 and TRBJ1-2; 9 nucleotides match TRBD1. CDR3 sequence reads: CASSATGGIRGYTF. In nucleotides, the CDR3 is TGTGCCAGCAGTGCGACAGGGGGGATAAGGGGCTACACCTTC.